These 26 T cell receptor beta chains were all obtained from the same sample, sequenced in a study of CD8 T cells in ankylosing spondylitis. Findings and caveats of the study: What appeared characteristic of ankylosing spondylitis blood was a TCR beta motif of eight highly homologous variants.

TCRdb processed the 5' RACE reads anew with MiXCR; each CDR3 protein has one entry. In the table there are roughly 700,000 distinct CDR3 sequences, over 15% of which are singletons. These receptors are not linked to any known antigen. Material for sequencing was blood, either unsorted or a sorted T cell fraction (not recorded which). Receptors originate from a male donor with ankylosing spondylitis.

This clonotype has just a few counts. This sequence joins TRBV5-6 and TRBJ2-3; 9 nucleotides agree with TRBD2. Per germline, CDR1 SGHDT and CDR2 YYEEEE. The length of the CDR3 is 17 residues. J was trimmed by 2 bases and V by 0 bases; bases with no gene match: 7. CDR3 sequence reads: CASSLEGGRAITDTQYF. CDR3 sequence (DNA): TGTGCCAGCAGCTTGGAAGGCGGGAGGGCCATCACAGATACGCAGTATTTT.

The table lists this clonotype with a count of one. This rearrangement joins TRBV11-2 to TRBJ2-5, with D possibly being TRBD1 (5 bases). V gave up 3 bases and J gave up 4 bases, with 15 bases separating them. Germline CDR1 SGHAT, CDR2 FQNNGV. CDR3 length: 15 amino acids. DNA for the CDR3: TGTGCCAGCAGCTTTGGCTCAGGGCCGGTAGAGACCCAGTACTTC. Protein: CASSFGSGPVETQYF.

This chain links TRBV15 with TRBJ2-3; 12 bases match TRBD2. With V trimmed by 1 base and J by 3 bases, 2 bases remained unmatched. In germline, CDR1 is LNHNV, CDR2 YYDKDF (reference sequence). This CDR3 region has 16 residues. Written as DNA, the CDR3 is TGTGCCACCAGCAGAGGGACTAGCGGGGAGACAGATACGCAGTATTTT. Translating gives CATSRGTSGETDTQYF.

The V and J genes are TRBV4-1 and TRBJ2-7, with D unresolved. V was trimmed by 0 bases and J by 2 bases, leaving 8 bases between them. CDR1 and CDR2 (germline): MGHRA, YSYEKL. The CDR3 spans 14 residues. The CDR3 region has the DNA TGCGCCAGCAGCCAAGAATCAGCCCCCTACGAGCAGTACTTC. As protein: CASSQESAPYEQYF.

This sequence joins TRBV20-1 and TRBJ2-5, with 7 bases that match TRBD2. With V trimmed by 6 bases and J by 4 bases, 14 bases remained unmatched. The CDR3 consists of 15 residues. Germline-derived CDR1 and CDR2 are DFQATT and SNEGSKA (reference sequence). The CDR3 region has the DNA TGCAGTGCGGCGGTGGGAAGTGCGGGAGTAGAGACCCAGTACTTC. It codes for CSAAVGSAGVETQYF.

There are a few counts of this clonotype. The chain links TRBV20-1 to TRBJ2-7; TRBD2 agrees at 11 bases. V lost 0 bases to trimming and J lost 4 bases; unmatched junction nucleotides: 11. The CDR3 runs 17 residues. Per germline, CDR1 DFQATT and CDR2 SNEGSKA (reference sequence). CDR3 bases: TGCAGTGCTAGAGAATTAGCGGGAGGGCCAAGTTTTTACGAGCAGTACTTC. It translates to CSARELAGGPSFYEQYF.

This clonotype was detected many times. The V call is TRBV6-2 or TRBV6-3, the J call TRBJ2-5; D is possibly TRBD2 (6 bases). The CDR3 extends over 13 amino acids. Germline CDR1 MNHEY, CDR2 SVGEGT. V lost 5 bases, J lost 7 bases, and 14 bases lay in between. CDR3 amino acids: CASSQSGVSTQYF. The DNA of the CDR3 is TGTGCCAGCAGTCAATCGGGAGTCTCGACCCAGTACTTC.

This clonotype was seen once. The J gene is TRBJ2-7, the V gene TRBV4-2; 8 positions match TRBD2. V lost 4 bases, J lost 1 base, and 6 bases stayed unmatched. Germline V gene lookup returns CDR1 LGHNA and CDR2 YNFKEQ. The CDR3 is 15 amino acids. The CDR3 nucleotides are TGTGCCAGCAGCCTTCAAGCGGGAGAGTCCTACGAGCAGTACTTC. Residues: CASSLQAGESYEQYF.

This chain uses TRBV6-2 or TRBV6-3 with TRBJ1-1; possibly TRBD1 for D (5 bases). V lost 0 bases and J 6 bases, leaving 11 bases between the germline ends. Per germline, CDR1 MNHEY and CDR2 SVGEGT. The CDR3 loop spans 14 amino acids. Here the CDR3 reads CASSYSREIAEAFF. CDR3 DNA sequence: TGTGCCAGCAGTTACTCCAGGGAAATCGCTGAAGCTTTCTTT.

V and J are TRBV4-1 and TRBJ2-7; 14 positions agree with TRBD2. V shed 1 base and J 2 bases; nucleotides not matched to a gene: 13. Germline V lookup: CDR1 MGHRA, CDR2 YSYEKL. This CDR3 contains 20 residues. The DNA for the CDR3 is TGCGCCAGCAGCCAAGTTGGGGGAAGGACTAGCGGGAGGAACCCCTACGAGCAGTACTTC. Residues: CASSQVGGRTSGRNPYEQYF.

This chain uses TRBV25-1 with TRBJ2-5; D call uncertain. The CDR3 runs to 14 residues. Trimming stripped 6 bases from V and 1 base from J, with 12 bases between. CDR1 MGHDK and CDR2 SYGVNS come from the germline V gene. This CDR3 is CASSPVGSQETQYF. The CDR3 DNA follows: TGTGCCAGCAGCCCGGTAGGGTCCCAAGAGACCCAGTACTTC.

The CDR3 protein is CSASERGLTQHF. In DNA form, the CDR3 reads TGCAGTGCTAGCGAACGTGGACTGACCCAGCATTTT. The rearrangement joins TRBV20-1 to TRBJ1-5; D ambiguous. The CDR3 has 12 amino acids. Trimming removed 3 bases from V and 11 bases from J, with 14 bases in between. The germline CDR1 and CDR2 sequences are DFQATT and SNEGSKA (reference sequence).

This clonotype turned up a few times. This chain joins TRBV12-3 or TRBV12-4 and TRBJ2-1; tentatively, D is TRBD1 or TRBD2 (5 bases each). CDR3 length: 14 residues. The V gene lost 6 bases and the J gene lost 6 bases, with 15 bases spanning the gap. This chain's CDR3 is CASSRDANLNEQFF. In DNA, the CDR3 is TGTGCCAGCAGCCGGGACGCAAACCTCAATGAGCAGTTCTTC.

The rearrangement uses TRBV9 and TRBJ2-1; tentatively, D is TRBD2 (5 bases). Germline V CDR1 and CDR2: SGDLS, YYNGEE. This CDR3 region has 17 residues. V shed 4 bases and J shed 9 bases, with 26 bases lying between them. DNA of the CDR3: TGTGCCAGCAGCCTCCGACTAAGCGGTCAAGTCGGTGGTGAGCAGTTCTTC. It is translated as CASSLRLSGQVGGEQFF.

This clonotype was recorded a few times. V and J are TRBV11-3 and TRBJ2-1; 8 nucleotides align to TRBD1. Per the germline V gene, CDR1 is SGHNT and CDR2 is YENEEA. Losses at the gene ends were 0 bases for V and 4 bases for J; bases not matched to a gene: 2. The CDR3 is made up of 15 amino acids. CDR3 DNA: TGTGCCAGCAGCTTAGATGGGACAGGTTACAATGAGCAGTTCTTC. Its protein is CASSLDGTGYNEQFF.

This clonotype was counted once. V gene TRBV11-3 combines with J gene TRBJ1-1, with a tentative D call TRBD1 (6 bases). Per germline, CDR1 SGHNT and CDR2 YENEEA. This CDR3 is built from 14 residues. V was pared by 5 bases and J by 5 bases, with 15 bases between. The CDR3 spells CASSAGVPGTEAFF. DNA of the CDR3: TGTGCCAGCAGCGCAGGGGTACCGGGGACTGAAGCTTTCTTT.

This chain uses TRBV12-3 or TRBV12-4 with TRBJ1-5; D is perhaps TRBD1 (5 bases). The CDR3 covers 15 residues. V lost 6 bases, J lost 0 bases, and 12 bases lay in between. The CDR3, as DNA: TGTGCCAGCAGGGGGGGGGGGATTAGCAATCAGCCCCAGCATTTT. Translation gives CASRGGGISNQPQHF.

Only a few counts were recorded for this clonotype. This sequence joins TRBV12-3 or TRBV12-4 and TRBJ1-1, with 7 bases aligning to TRBD1. Unmatched junction bases numbered 12, after V lost 6 bases and J lost 5 bases. The CDR3 loop spans 15 amino acids. CDR3: CASSQSGGRVTEAFF. The CDR3 nucleotides read TGTGCCAGCAGCCAATCAGGGGGGCGTGTTACTGAAGCTTTCTTT.

Many counts were recorded for this clonotype. The chain combines TRBV4-3 with TRBJ2-7; TRBD2 matches 9 bases. Unmatched junction bases numbered 1, after V lost 1 base and J lost 0 bases. CDR3 length equals 15 residues. CDR1 LGHNA and CDR2 YSLEER come from the germline V gene. DNA of the CDR3: TGCGCCAGCAGCCAAGGACTAGCGGTCTCCTACGAGCAGTACTTC. Translated: CASSQGLAVSYEQYF.

This clonotype was detected many times. The chain carries TRBV29-1 and TRBJ2-7, with a tentative D call TRBD2 (7 bases). Germline V gene data show CDR1 as SQVTM and CDR2 as ANQGSEA. CDR3 length: 13 residues. Trimming cost V 0 bases and J 3 bases, with 9 bases left between them. The DNA of the CDR3 is TGCAGCGTTGAAGAGGGAGGGGGCTACGAGCAGTACTTC. This gives the protein CSVEEGGGYEQYF.

This clonotype was observed a handful of times. CDR3 nucleotide sequence: TGCGCCAGCAGCTTGACAGGGAAGGTCAATCAGCCCCAGCATTTT. This sequence encodes CASSLTGKVNQPQHF. The chain is built from TRBV5-1 and TRBJ1-5; weak D call: TRBD1 (6 bases). Germline assignment: CDR1 SGHRS and CDR2 YFSETQ. With 1 base removed from V and 3 bases from J, the gap between germline ends came to 11 bases. This CDR3 region has 15 residues.

This clonotype was counted a few times. The chain links TRBV7-9 to TRBJ2-1; the match to TRBD1 covers 9 bases. Germline-derived CDR1 and CDR2 are SEHNR and FQNEAQ (reference sequence). The CDR3 sequence is 15 residues long. J was trimmed by 15 bases and V by 1 base; bases with no gene match: 13. The CDR3 region has the DNA TGTGCCAGCAGCTTAGTGGGACAGGGCCATAGCCAGGGGTTCTTC. It encodes CASSLVGQGHSQGFF.

The sample holds a few counts of this clonotype. The chain combines TRBV3-1 with TRBJ2-7, with 9 positions matching TRBD1. CDR1 is LGHDT and CDR2 is YNNKEL in the germline V gene (reference sequence). CDR3 size: 14 residues. The ends lost 1 base at V and 5 bases at J; junction bases unmatched: 3. For the CDR3, the DNA is TGTGCCAGCAGCCAAGCGGACAGGGGCCACGAGCAGTACTTC. This gives the protein CASSQADRGHEQYF.

Of note for this clonotype: A junction boundary mismatches the germline segment, possibly from a read error. The chain couples TRBV4-3 to TRBJ1-1; possible D gene TRBD1, 5 bases. The CDR3 is 13 amino acids. Germline assignment: CDR1 LGHNA and CDR2 YSLEER. The DNA of the CDR3 is TGCGCCAGCAGCCAAGATTGGGGCACCCGTTTTGCTTTT. Its protein is CASSQDWGTRFAF.

The CDR3 DNA follows: TGCAGCGTCCCCTCGCAGGGACGGACTGAAGCTTTCTTT. It specifies CSVPSQGRTEAFF. The chain joins TRBV29-1 to TRBJ1-1; D perhaps matches TRBD1 (5 bases). Germline assignment: CDR1 SQVTM and CDR2 ANQGSEA. V was trimmed by 6 bases and J by 5 bases, leaving 16 bases between them. The CDR3 totals 13 residues.

This clonotype has more than one count but fewer than ten. The gene calls are TRBV2 and TRBJ2-1, with a tentative D call TRBD1 (6 bases). V lost 6 bases and J 4 bases, leaving 10 bases between the germline ends. The CDR3 runs to 13 residues. In germline, CDR1 is SNHLY, CDR2 FYNNEI. CDR3 in DNA: TGTGCCAGCAGCGGACAGATGTACAATGAGCAGTTCTTC. This translates into CASSGQMYNEQFF.